This T cell receptor (beta chain) emerged from a study of CD8 T cells in Susac syndrome. Random hexamers primed reverse transcription of roughly 0.5 to 1 ug RNA. Amplification of TCR beta CDR3 across 54 Vbeta and 13 Jbeta was performed with immunoSEQ multiplex PCR. MiXCR was run by TCRdb on the immunoSEQ multiplex PCR reads, yielding one entry per CDR3 protein. The sample shows 150,000 to 200,000 distinct CDR3 sequences, 94% of them seen only once. Concerning this clonotype: Its antigen is not identified.

From germline, CDR1 is LNHNV and CDR2 YYDKDF (reference sequence). The germline V and J ends were trimmed by 1 base and 0 bases, with 7 bases remaining between them. The CDR3 loop spans 14 amino acids. Notes on the study in general: Regarding the TCR sequencing and HLA analysis, the study admitted that a relatively small number of individuals were involved.

The rearrangement links TRBV15 to TRBJ2-7; D remains unclear. Sequenced material: CD4+ T cells from PBMCs. The receptor's source is a human donor with multiple sclerosis. CDR3 sequence (DNA): TGTGCCACCAGCAGAGGAGATGCCTCCTACGAGCAGTACTTC. This translates into CATSRGDASYEQYF.